This T cell receptor (beta chain) was profiled in a study of blood T cell repertoires in COVID-19. Study information: PBMCs, B-cell-depleted T cells, or T cells were the source of the cDNA or gDNA that made up the material.

The germline CDR1 and CDR2 sequences are MNHEY and SVGAGI. The CDR3 length is 13 residues. Trimming shortened V by 11 bases and J by 3 bases, and 14 bases separated the two germline ends. Profiled with immunoSEQ multiplex PCR; TCRdb holds only in-frame clones, not every one. The table lists under 200,000 clones, approximately 86% of them singletons. The source is a man in his sixties or seventies with acute or convalescent COVID-19. This chain connects TRBV6-5 to TRBJ1-5, with D maybe TRBD1 (6 bases). The specimen sequenced was peripheral blood. Here the CDR3 reads CALLGGDNQPQHF. CDR3 coding DNA: TGTGCCCTCCTAGGGGGGGACAATCAGCCCCAGCATTTT.